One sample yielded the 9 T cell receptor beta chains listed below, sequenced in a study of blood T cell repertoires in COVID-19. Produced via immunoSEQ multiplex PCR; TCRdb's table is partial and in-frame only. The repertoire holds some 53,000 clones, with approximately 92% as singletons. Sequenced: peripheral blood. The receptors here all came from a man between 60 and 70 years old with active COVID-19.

DNA for the CDR3: TGTGCCAGTTCCCAACAGGGGTCTGGAAACACCATATATTTT. It encodes CASSQQGSGNTIYF. This sequence joins TRBV27 and TRBJ1-3; 7 nucleotides match TRBD1. J lost 1 base, V lost 9 bases, and 6 bases had no gene match. The V gene's germline CDR1 is MNHEY and CDR2 SMNVEV (reference sequence). The CDR3 totals 14 residues.

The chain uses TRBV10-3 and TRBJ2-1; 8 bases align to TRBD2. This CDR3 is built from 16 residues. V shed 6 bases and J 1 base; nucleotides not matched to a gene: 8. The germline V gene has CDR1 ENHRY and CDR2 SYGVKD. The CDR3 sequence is CAIREGSGTSYNEQFF. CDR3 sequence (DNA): TGTGCCATCAGAGAGGGTAGCGGGACATCCTACAATGAGCAGTTCTTC.

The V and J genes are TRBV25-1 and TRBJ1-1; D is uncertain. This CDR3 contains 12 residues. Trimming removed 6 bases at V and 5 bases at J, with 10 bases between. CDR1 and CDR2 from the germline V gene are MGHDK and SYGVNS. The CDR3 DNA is TGTGCCAGCAGCCCCGGGTGGACTGAAGCTTTCTTT. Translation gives CASSPGWTEAFF.

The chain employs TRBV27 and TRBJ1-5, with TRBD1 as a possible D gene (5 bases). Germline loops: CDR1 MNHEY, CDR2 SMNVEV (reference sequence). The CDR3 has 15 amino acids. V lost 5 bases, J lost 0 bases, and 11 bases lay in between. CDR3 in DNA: TGTGCCAGCAGTCCCCGGACAACTAGCAATCAGCCCCAGCATTTT. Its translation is CASSPRTTSNQPQHF.

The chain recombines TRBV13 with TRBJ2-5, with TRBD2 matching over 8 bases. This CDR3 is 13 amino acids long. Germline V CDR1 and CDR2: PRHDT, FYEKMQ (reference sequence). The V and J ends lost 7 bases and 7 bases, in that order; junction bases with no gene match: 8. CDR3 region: CASTFRGGSTQYF. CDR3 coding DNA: TGTGCCAGCACCTTTCGGGGGGGTTCGACCCAGTACTTC.

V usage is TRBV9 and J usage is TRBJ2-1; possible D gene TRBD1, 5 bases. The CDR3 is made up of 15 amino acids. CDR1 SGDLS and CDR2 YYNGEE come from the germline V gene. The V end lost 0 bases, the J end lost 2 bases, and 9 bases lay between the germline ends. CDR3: CASSVDQGTYNEQFF. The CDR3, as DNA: TGTGCCAGCAGCGTAGACCAGGGCACCTACAATGAGCAGTTCTTC.

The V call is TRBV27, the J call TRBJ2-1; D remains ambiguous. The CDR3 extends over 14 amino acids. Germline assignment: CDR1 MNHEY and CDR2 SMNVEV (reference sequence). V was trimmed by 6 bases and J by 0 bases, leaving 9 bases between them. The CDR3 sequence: CASSRLSSYNEQFF. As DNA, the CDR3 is TGTGCCAGCAGCCGACTTAGCTCCTACAATGAGCAGTTCTTC.

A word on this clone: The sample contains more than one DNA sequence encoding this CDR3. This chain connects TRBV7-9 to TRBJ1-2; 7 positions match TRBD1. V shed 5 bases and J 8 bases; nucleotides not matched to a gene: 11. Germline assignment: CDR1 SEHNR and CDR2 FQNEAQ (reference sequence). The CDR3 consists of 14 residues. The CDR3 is CASSARQGLGGYTF. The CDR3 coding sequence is TGTGCCAGCAGCGCCCGACAGGGTCTAGGGGGCTACACCTTC.

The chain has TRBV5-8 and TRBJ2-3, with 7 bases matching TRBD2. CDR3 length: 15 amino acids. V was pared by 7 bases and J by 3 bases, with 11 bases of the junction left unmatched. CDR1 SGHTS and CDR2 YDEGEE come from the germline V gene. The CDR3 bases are TGTGCCAGCCCCACCGGGGGGTTCGGGACAGATACGCAGTATTTT. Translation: CASPTGGFGTDTQYF.